Each of the 26 T cell receptor beta chains below was sequenced from the same sample in a study of molecular identifiers for immune sequencing clone quantification. TCRdb called the PCR reads again in MiXCR, with one record for every CDR3 protein. The sample gives about 500,000 distinct CDR3 sequences, over 20% of which show up once; roughly 0.81% is in the top ten. The sequenced sample was naive CD8+ T cells from blood, with Jurkat cell RNA spiked in. Subset: FACS-sorted CD8+CD4-CCR7+CD45RA+ naive T cells. These receptor sequences come from a human donor in good health. Some libraries in this study had Jurkat cell RNA spiked in.

This clonotype was observed a handful of times. The rearrangement uses TRBV5-1 and TRBJ2-6; D is uncertain. V was trimmed by 9 bases and J by 4 bases, leaving 5 bases between them. Germline V CDR1 and CDR2: SGHRS, YFSETQ. The CDR3 sequence is 11 residues long. CDR3 sequence (DNA): TGCGCCAACCGCGGGGCCAACGTCCTGACTTTC. As protein: CANRGANVLTF.

This clonotype appeared many times. This chain links TRBV4-3 with TRBJ1-4; no firm D call. The CDR3 has 15 amino acids. The V gene's germline CDR1 is LGHNA and CDR2 YSLEER. Trimming removed 3 bases from V and 3 bases from J, with 11 bases in between. The DNA of the CDR3 is TGCGCCAGCAGCCAGGAGACATTGGCTAATGAAAAACTGTTTTTT. Translated, it gives CASSQETLANEKLFF.

This clonotype has ten or more counts. In DNA form, the CDR3 reads TGTGCCAGCAGCGTGTCGTCTGGAAACACCATATATTTT. Encoded protein: CASSVSSGNTIYF. The rearrangement uses TRBV5-6 and TRBJ1-3; D gene ambiguous. CDR1 is SGHDT, CDR2 YYEEEE, per germline. CDR3 size: 13 residues. Deletions cut 4 bases from V and 1 base from J, with 6 bases between.

The chain links TRBV3-1 to TRBJ2-2; 9 bases fit TRBD1. Germline trimming cut 4 bases from V and 6 bases from J; bases unmatched to any gene: 9. CDR1 and CDR2 (germline): LGHDT, YNNKEL (reference sequence). The CDR3 runs 16 residues. CDR3 residues: CASSPPSRTGAGELFF. CDR3 nucleotides: TGTGCCAGCAGCCCACCCTCAAGGACAGGGGCCGGGGAGCTGTTTTTT.

On this clonotype: The junction departs from the called germline gene at one end, perhaps through a read error. The CDR3 loop reads CASSSTSGPQETQHF. The CDR3 DNA follows: TGTGCCAGCAGCTCGACTAGCGGCCCCCAAGAGACCCAGCACTTC. The rearrangement uses TRBV13 and TRBJ2-5; 9 nucleotides line up with TRBD2. There are 15 residues in the CDR3. CDR1 PRHDT and CDR2 FYEKMQ come from the germline V gene (reference sequence).

The CDR3 loop reads CASSSMTGTETQYF. The CDR3 nucleotides are TGTGCCAGCAGCTCCATGACCGGGACGGAGACCCAGTACTTC. This chain links TRBV11-2 with TRBJ2-5, with D perhaps TRBD1 or TRBD2 (5 bases each). In germline, CDR1 is SGHAT, CDR2 FQNNGV. This CDR3 contains 14 residues. The ends were cut back, 4 bases at V and 5 bases at J, with 14 bases in the middle.

This clonotype was detected ten times or more. The chain combines TRBV4-3 with TRBJ2-7; D possibly matches TRBD1 or TRBD2 (5 bases each). The CDR3 is 13 amino acids. Trimming left V 6 bases short and J 2 bases short, with 11 bases between. The V gene's germline CDR1 is LGHNA and CDR2 YSLEER. In nucleotides, the CDR3 is TGCGCCAGCAGTAAGGGGACGGCCTACGAGCAGTACTTC. Protein sequence: CASSKGTAYEQYF.

Remarks on this clonotype: The germline gene is not matched at one end of the junction; a read error may be the cause. The chain uses TRBV27 and TRBJ2-2; D may be TRBD2 (5 bases). The germline CDR1 and CDR2 sequences are MNHEY and SMNVEV (reference sequence). CDR3 length: 15 residues. CDR3 in DNA: TGTGCCGGCAGTTTATGGGATTCGGGGACCGGGGAGCTGTTTTTT. Protein: CAGSLWDSGTGELFF.

Concerning this clonotype: It may be a read error: a sequence one base away is much more abundant. The conserved final phenylalanine or tryptophan is absent from the CDR3, which likely points to a read error. The V and J genes are TRBV13 and TRBJ1-1, with D possibly TRBD1 on 6 matching bases. Trimming took 4 bases from V and 6 from J, leaving 15 bases between them. The CDR3 is 14 residues long. Germline assignment: CDR1 PRHDT and CDR2 FYEKMQ (reference sequence). CDR3 region: CASSSIDRFAEAFS. The DNA of the CDR3 is TGTGCCAGCAGCTCGATCGACAGGTTTGCTGAAGCTTTCTCT.

Points on this clonotype: Relative to the germline gene, one junction end is altered; a read error may explain this. V gene TRBV18 combines with J gene TRBJ1-1; D not resolved. CDR1 and CDR2 (germline): KGHSH, LQKENI. This CDR3 region has 16 residues. CDR3: CVSSPSLGTTNTEAFF. Written as DNA, the CDR3 is TGTGTCAGCTCACCAAGCCTCGGCACAACGAACACTGAAGCTTTCTTT.

This clonotype was counted once. A much bigger clone sits one base away, suggesting this may be a read error. The chain has TRBV9 and TRBJ1-1, with TRBD1 identical over 8 bases. This CDR3 comprises 16 residues. Looked up from germline, CDR1 is SGDLS and CDR2 is YYNGEE. In nucleotides, the CDR3 is TGTACCAGCAGCGTAGATGTTACAGGGGGGACCGCTGAAGCTTTCTTT. Translating it yields CTSSVDVTGGTAEAFF.

This clonotype was observed a few times. V and J are TRBV29-1 and TRBJ1-2; D not resolved. Germline-derived CDR1 and CDR2 are SQVTM and ANQGSEA. This CDR3 spans 16 amino acids. Deletions cut 7 bases from V and 2 bases from J, with 23 bases between. CDR3 sequence reads: CSAVIPDLTDNYGYTF. The DNA for the CDR3 is TGCAGCGCCGTAATTCCGGACCTAACGGACAACTATGGCTACACCTTC.

This clonotype was recorded at least ten times. This chain uses TRBV5-1 with TRBJ2-3; 7 bases agree with TRBD1. V dropped 5 bases and J dropped 2; count of bases not matched to a gene: 5. The CDR3 totals 14 residues. CDR1 is SGHRS and CDR2 is YFSETQ in the germline V gene. CDR3 sequence reads: CASRDRTSTDTQYF. The DNA of the CDR3 is TGCGCCAGCAGGGACAGGACCTCCACAGATACGCAGTATTTT.

Only a few counts were recorded for this clonotype. V and J are TRBV7-2 and TRBJ2-3; 8 nucleotides match TRBD2. The ends lost 2 bases at V and 0 bases at J; junction bases unmatched: 7. The CDR3 consists of 17 residues. Germline V gives CDR1 SGHTA, CDR2 FQGNSA. The CDR3 protein is CASSLISGASSTDTQYF. Written as DNA, the CDR3 is TGTGCCAGCAGCTTAATTAGCGGGGCCTCTAGCACAGATACGCAGTATTTT.

A note on this clonotype: This may come from a read error, since a much larger clone is one base off. J is TRBJ1-1 and V is TRBV5-1; D is perhaps TRBD1 (5 bases). CDR1 is SGHRS and CDR2 is YFSETQ in the germline V gene. Trimming pared 2 bases from V and 1 base from J, leaving 9 bases between. CDR3 size: 14 residues. The CDR3 reads CASSFGHANTEAFF. Here the CDR3 DNA reads TGCGCCAGCAGCTTTGGACATGCGAACACTGAAGCTTTCTTT. The whole variable domain, remainder taken from reference TRBV5-1 and TRBJ1-1, is KAGVTQTPRYLIKTRGQQVTLSCSPISGHRSVSWYQQTPGQGLQFLFEYFSETQRNKGNFPGRFSGRQFSNSRSEMNVSTLELGDSALYLCASSFGHANTEAFFGQGTRLTVV.

This clonotype was detected a few times. The CDR3 DNA reads TGTGCCAGCAGCTTAAAACGGGGGGACAGTAGTCTCGGGAACGGAAACACCATATATTTT. This encodes CASSLKRGDSSLGNGNTIYF. The rearrangement links TRBV11-2 to TRBJ1-3; 7 bases are a match to TRBD1. The CDR3 covers 20 residues. The germline CDR1 and CDR2 sequences are SGHAT and FQNNGV. The V gene end was trimmed by 2 bases and the J gene end by 4 bases; junction bases not matched to a gene: 20.

This clonotype showed up many times. The chain is built from TRBV5-6 and TRBJ2-1, with 8 nucleotides matching TRBD2. Germline lookup yields CDR1 SGHDT and CDR2 YYEEEE. The CDR3 has 15 amino acids. The V and J ends lost 4 bases and 3 bases, in that order; junction bases with no gene match: 6. CDR3 sequence reads: CASSGRTSSYNEQFF. The CDR3 nucleotides read TGTGCCAGCAGCGGTAGGACTAGCAGCTACAATGAGCAGTTCTTC.

A remark on this clonotype: At one end the junction does not follow the germline gene, possibly because of a read error. The V and J genes are TRBV12-3 or TRBV12-4 and TRBJ1-5; no clear D. This CDR3 is built from 15 residues. The CDR3 spells CAGSRGEHSNQPQHF. The CDR3 DNA reads as TGTGCCGGCAGCCGGGGAGAGCATAGCAATCAGCCCCAGCATTTT.

The table lists this clonotype with a few counts. The V call is TRBV19, the J call TRBJ2-2, with TRBD1 matching 9 bases. The J segment lost 4 bases and the V segment lost 9 bases, leaving 9 bases of the junction unmatched. This CDR3 comprises 15 residues. CDR1 is LNHDA and CDR2 is SQIVND in the germline V gene (reference sequence). In nucleotides, the CDR3 is TGTGCCAGCCACCCACAGGGGGCAGTCACCGGGGAGCTGTTTTTT. This encodes CASHPQGAVTGELFF. Complete variable domain (other parts from reference TRBV19 and TRBJ2-2): DGGITQSPKYLFRKEGQNVTLSCEQNLNHDAMYWYRQDPGQGLRLIYYSQIVNDFQKGDIAEGYSVSREKKESFPLTVTSAQKNPTAFYLCASHPQGAVTGELFFGEGSRLTVL.

With regard to this clonotype: One junction end disagrees with the germline gene, perhaps due to a read error. This sequence joins TRBV5-1 and TRBJ2-7, with no clear D. CDR3 size: 13 residues. Germline V gene data show CDR1 as SGHRS and CDR2 as YFSETQ. CDR3 nucleotides: TGCGCCAGCAGCTTGGATAGTATTTACGAGCAGCACTTC. Its translation: CASSLDSIYEQHF.

The rearrangement links TRBV12-3 or TRBV12-4 to TRBJ1-2; no firm D call. Between the trimmed V and J ends, which lost 1 base and 5 bases, there was a span of 11 bases. The CDR3 runs to 14 residues. In nucleotides, the CDR3 is TGTGCCAGCAGTTTAGGTTTTGCGGGGTATGGCTACACCTTC. This translates into CASSLGFAGYGYTF.

This clonotype was counted ten times or more. The genes are TRBV5-4 and TRBJ1-1; D unresolved. The CDR3 has 15 amino acids. Germline V gene lookup returns CDR1 SGHNT and CDR2 YYREEE (reference sequence). V lost 4 bases and J lost 1, with 14 bases in between. CDR3 loop: CASSHPAGENTEAFF. CDR3 in DNA: TGTGCCAGCAGCCACCCGGCCGGGGAGAACACTGAAGCTTTCTTT.

This clonotype has a handful of counts. Just one base apart from a much larger clone, this may be a read error. This chain uses TRBV7-9 with TRBJ1-1; D remains unclear. CDR3 length: 15 residues. Germline lookup yields CDR1 SEHNR and CDR2 FQNEAQ (reference sequence). This CDR3 reads CAGSLAPTVPFEAFF. Here the CDR3 DNA reads TGTGCCGGCAGCTTAGCCCCTACAGTCCCCTTTGAAGCTTTCTTT. The complete variable domain, with remaining parts taken from reference TRBV7-9 and TRBJ1-1, reads DTGVSQNPRHKITKRGQNVTFRCDPISEHNRLYWYRQTLGQGPEFLTYFQNEAQLEKSRLLSDRFSAERPKGSFSTLEIQRTEQGDSAMYLCAGSLAPTVPFEAFFGQGTRLTVV.

This clonotype was picked up many times. CDR3 amino acids: CASSPTGGPPDTQYF. The CDR3 nucleotides read TGTGCCAGCAGTCCTACGGGGGGGCCGCCAGATACGCAGTATTTT. This rearrangement joins TRBV12-3 or TRBV12-4 to TRBJ2-3; 8 nucleotides line up with TRBD2. The CDR3 totals 15 residues. After removal of 5 bases from V and 4 bases from J, the junction contained 8 bases not matched to a gene.

About this clonotype: A read error may explain this, as a much larger clone is one base away. This CDR3 is CASSHSGDNEQLF. Here the CDR3 DNA reads TGTGCCAGCAGTCACTCCGGCGACAATGAGCAGCTCTTC. J is TRBJ2-1 and V is TRBV6-5; unclear D gene. The CDR3 totals 13 residues. Germline V gives CDR1 MNHEY, CDR2 SVGAGI.

This sequence joins TRBV20-1 and TRBJ2-7, with 16 nucleotides matching TRBD2. V gave up 5 bases and J gave up 6 bases; unmatched junction bases: 10. Germline loops: CDR1 DFQATT, CDR2 SNEGSKA (reference sequence). There are 16 residues in the CDR3. The CDR3 region is CSARMGLAGGLGEQYF. CDR3 sequence (DNA): TGCAGTGCTCGAATGGGACTAGCGGGAGGGCTAGGCGAGCAGTACTTC.